This entry features one T cell receptor beta chain sequence. V was clipped by 0 bases and J by 5 bases, with 10 bases between them. The CDR3 has 13 residues. Germline V gives CDR1 SQVTM, CDR2 ANQGSEA. The sample is drawn from a study of blood T cells in healthy people across ages. A second about 7 to 11 cycle PCR used barcoded and J-beta primers. Every molecule of cDNA carried a tag from a template-switch adaptor with 12 random nucleotides. All samples yielded 3 million or more CDR3-containing paired-end reads. TCRdb redid the calling of the 5' RACE reads with MiXCR, one entry per CDR3 protein. The sample carries under 1,000,000 distinct CDR3 sequences, about 37% recorded once.

The V gene is TRBV29-1, the J gene TRBJ2-5; the D gene is possibly TRBD2 (5 bases). This TCR came from a young man in good health. The source material was blood. CDR3 in amino acids: CSVEDTVAETQYF. As DNA, the CDR3 is TGCAGCGTTGAAGACACAGTAGCGGAGACCCAGTACTTC.